This T cell receptor beta chain was profiled in a study of Graves' ophthalmopathy and Graves' hyperthyroidism (dated by TCRdb to the late 2010s). With respect to the entire study: Peripheral blood samples were taken at the time of initial diagnosis, before any treatment was given. The study used TCR beta repertoire signatures to distinguish Graves' ophthalmopathy from Graves' hyperthyroidism and to predict progression to ophthalmopathy. In total, some 130 blood samples were TCR-sequenced: around 42 ophthalmopathy, under 80 hyperthyroidism and around 17 hyperthyroidism-to-ophthalmopathy patients. To explore V-J signatures that separate ophthalmopathy from hyperthyroidism, a discovery set of more than 95 patients was enrolled, consisting of 40 to 45 with ophthalmopathy and some 59 with stable hyperthyroidism. An independent validation cohort was composed of around 19 hyperthyroidism patients and around 16 patients who later progressed from hyperthyroidism to ophthalmopathy. T-cell repertoires of thyroid tissue and blood were compared in over 5 hyperthyroidism patients. After sampling, hyperthyroidism patients received methimazole starting at 30 mg daily, and ophthalmopathy patients received high-dose intravenous methylprednisolone.

Details on this clonotype: The clone's antigen remains unknown. One base away there is no much larger clone; base qualities are not given.

The CDR3 has 18 amino acids, counting the end cysteine and phenylalanine. This entry keeps only the CDR3 DNA: 54 bases, framed from base 1. The germline V end is reduced by 4 bases and the J end by 5 bases; junction bases left unmatched: 18. For CDR1 and CDR2, the germline V gene (reference sequence) lists WNHNN and SYGVQD. The research as a whole found: Sample size was not statistically predetermined, and group allocation was not concealed from the investigators. In validation, the model predicted ophthalmopathy progression with 55% to 71% sensitivity and roughly 72% specificity; 12 predicted patients were CT-confirmed with GO in a median of roughly 6.8 months. In cross-validation, the 13-signature model distinguished ophthalmopathy from stable hyperthyroidism with roughly 90% sensitivity and approximately 81% specificity, and in the test set the corresponding values were approximately 80% and 68%. Most of the expanded thyroid clonotypes with a frequency above 0.001 were also detected in blood, and it was suggested that the thyroid immune response may be reflected by blood repertoires.

The ophthalmopathy patients had moderately to severely active disease, with a Clinical Activity Score of 3 or higher, a NOSPECS grade of 4 or higher, and a disease duration of less than 3 months. Anyone with other autoimmune diseases, uncontrolled infections, pregnancy or lactation was excluded from the study. Diagnosis relied on clinical symptoms, serum thyroxine, TRAb, thyroid ultrasound and orbital computed tomography. Using Ficoll-Paque density gradient centrifugation, PBMCs were isolated from 10 ml of fresh peripheral blood. Total RNA was extracted using Trizol reagent, and RNA quality was checked on an Agilent 2100 Bioanalyzer. For repertoire sequencing, the TCR beta CDR3 regions were amplified from RNA transcripts. The first round of RT-PCR was done with HTBI primers and the Qiagen OneStep RT-PCR kit, and was followed by a second round of multiplex PCR, then size selection and purification. The libraries underwent paired-end sequencing with 100 bp reads on an Illumina HiSeq2000. Processing in the source paper ran as follows. Reads were processed with SOAPnuke, discarding reads with adapters, uncalled bases, mean Phred below 15, or no exact constant-primer or identifier match. COPE v1.2.5 was used to merge high-quality paired reads. Unique nucleotide sequences were defined as clonotypes and aligned to IMGT TRB V, D and J references using MiTCR v1.1. Analysis was restricted to V-J combinations with a frequency above 0.0001, which covered 98% to 99.2% of repertoires. For each V-J combination, a TCR clonal expansion and chaos score was defined as F50 clonal expansion divided by the chaos observed in the TCRdist matrix. Welch's t-statistics and random forest were used to reduce the features to 10 to 15 V-J combinations, which were then used as input to a naive Bayes classifier. The similarity between thyroid and blood repertoires was quantified using the Morisita-Horn index. The public reads were run again by TCRdb, first through fastp at Q25 and then through MiXCR, and only productive beta chains were kept. Identical CDR3 protein sequences are pooled into one entry, listed with their most common genes and DNA. The V and J calls, along with clone size, are taken from TCRdb and not from the paper's own processing. This sample comprises around 43,000 distinct CDR3 sequences, around 52% of them detected only once. The ten largest clonotypes hold about 17% of the sample.

In this chain, TRBV10-1 is recombined with TRBJ1-1, with 8 central nucleotides matching TRBD1. Material for sequencing was peripheral blood. This clonotype was sampled from an adult man with Graves' ophthalmopathy. The nucleotide sequence reads as follows: TGCGCCAGCAGTGCGAACAGGGGGGGGTTGAATCGTCCGACTGAAGCTTTCTTT. Translation gives CASSANRGGLNRPTEAFF.